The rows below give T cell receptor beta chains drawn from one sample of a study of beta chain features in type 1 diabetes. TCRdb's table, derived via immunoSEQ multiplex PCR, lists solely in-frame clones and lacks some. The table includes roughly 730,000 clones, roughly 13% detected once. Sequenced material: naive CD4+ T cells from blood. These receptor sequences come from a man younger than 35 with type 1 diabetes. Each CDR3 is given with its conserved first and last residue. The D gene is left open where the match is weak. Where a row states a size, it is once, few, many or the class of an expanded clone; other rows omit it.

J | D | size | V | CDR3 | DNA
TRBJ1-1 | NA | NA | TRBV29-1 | CSVERTENTEAFF | TGCAGCGTGGAAAGGACAGAAAACACTGAAGCTTTCTTT
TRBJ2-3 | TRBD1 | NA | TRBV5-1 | CASSLDRAGDTQYF | TGCGCCAGCAGCCTGGACAGGGCTGGGGATACGCAGTATTTT
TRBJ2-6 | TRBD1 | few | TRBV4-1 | CASSQDKGQAPGGANVLTF | TGCGCCAGCAGCCAAGATAAGGGACAGGCACCTGGTGGGGCCAACGTCCTGACTTTC
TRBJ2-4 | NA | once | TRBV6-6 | CASRLPVGGPDIQYF | TGTGCCAGCAGACTCCCGGTCGGGGGGCCAGACATTCAGTACTTC
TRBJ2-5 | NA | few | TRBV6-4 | CASSDLNSAGKETQYF | TGTGCCAGCAGTGACCTTAATTCAGCAGGGAAAGAGACCCAGTACTTC
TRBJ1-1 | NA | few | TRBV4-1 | CASSQGQGIPTEAFF | TGCGCCAGCAGCCAAGGCCAGGGGATTCCCACTGAAGCTTTCTTT
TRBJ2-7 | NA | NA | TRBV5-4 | CASSQQENGGYEQYF | TGTGCCAGCAGCCAACAGGAAAACGGGGGCTACGAGCAGTACTTC
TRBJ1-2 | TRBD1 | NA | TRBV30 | CAWTLRGTNYGYTF | TGTGCCTGGACCCTCAGGGGGACTAACTATGGCTACACCTTC
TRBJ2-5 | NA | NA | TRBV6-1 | CASSDGQSRETQYF | TGTGCCAGCAGTGATGGACAGTCAAGGGAGACCCAGTACTTC
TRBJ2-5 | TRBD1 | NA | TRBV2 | CASTGTEETQYF | TGTGCCAGCACTGGGACAGAAGAGACCCAGTACTTC
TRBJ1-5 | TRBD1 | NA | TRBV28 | CASRASQRGLGQPQHF | TGTGCCAGCAGGGCCTCGCAGAGGGGGCTTGGTCAGCCCCAGCATTTT
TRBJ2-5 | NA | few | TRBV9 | CASSVAPGTPQETQYF | TGTGCCAGCAGCGTAGCCCCCGGGACACCCCAAGAGACCCAGTACTTC
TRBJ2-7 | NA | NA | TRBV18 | CASRDSGSYEQYF | TGTGCCAGCAGGGATTCTGGGTCCTACGAGCAGTACTTC
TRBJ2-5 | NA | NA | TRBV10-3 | CAISSSPLQIIQETQYF | TGTGCCATCAGCTCGTCACCCTTACAGATAATCCAAGAGACCCAGTACTTC
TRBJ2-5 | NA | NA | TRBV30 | CAWSVGAGETQYF | TGTGCCTGGAGTGTGGGGGCGGGAGAGACCCAGTACTTC
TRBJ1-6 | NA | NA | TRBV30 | CAWSSMGRSPLHF | TGTGCCTGGAGTAGTATGGGTCGATCACCCCTCCACTTT
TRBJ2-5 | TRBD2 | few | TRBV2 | CASRKGLAGGLQETQYF | TGTGCCAGCAGAAAAGGACTAGCGGGGGGCCTCCAAGAGACCCAGTACTTC
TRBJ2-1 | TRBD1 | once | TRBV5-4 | CASSFPGQGAHEQFF | TGTGCCAGCAGTTTTCCGGGACAGGGGGCCCATGAGCAGTTCTTC
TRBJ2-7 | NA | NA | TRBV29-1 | CSVERSSYEQYF | TGCAGCGTTGAACGGAGCTCCTACGAGCAGTACTTC
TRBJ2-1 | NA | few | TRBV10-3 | CAISAGARGYEQFF | TGTGCCATCAGTGCGGGGGCCAGGGGATATGAGCAGTTCTTC
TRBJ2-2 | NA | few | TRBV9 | CASSKVGASGELFF | TGTGCCAGCAGCAAGGTTGGAGCGTCCGGGGAGCTGTTTTTT
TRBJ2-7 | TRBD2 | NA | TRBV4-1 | CASSQGPPVGGIHEQYF | TGCGCCAGCAGCCAAGGGCCCCCAGTGGGAGGGATCCACGAGCAGTACTTC
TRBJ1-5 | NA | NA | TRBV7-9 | CASSLGGVQNQPQHF | TGTGCCAGCAGCTTAGGAGGGGTTCAAAATCAGCCCCAGCATTTT
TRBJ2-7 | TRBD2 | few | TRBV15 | CATSRDSSGGPLGEQYF | TGTGCCACCAGCAGAGATTCTAGCGGGGGCCCGCTTGGCGAGCAGTACTTC
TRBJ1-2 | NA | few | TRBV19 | CASSTSAPRGYTF | TGTGCCAGTAGTACGAGCGCACCCCGGGGCTACACCTTC
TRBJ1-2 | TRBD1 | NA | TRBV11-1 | CASSSQGQPYGYTF | TGTGCCAGCAGCTCGCAGGGACAGCCATATGGCTACACCTTC
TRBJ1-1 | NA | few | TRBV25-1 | CASTVEAGTEAFF | TGTGCCAGCACCGTCGAAGCGGGCACTGAAGCTTTCTTT
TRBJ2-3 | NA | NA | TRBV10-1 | CASSEEGHFTDTQYF | TGCGCCAGCAGTGAAGAGGGCCATTTCACAGATACGCAGTATTTT
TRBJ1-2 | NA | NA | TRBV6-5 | CASSYSQAQYGYTF | TGTGCCAGCAGTTACTCGCAGGCGCAGTATGGCTACACCTTC
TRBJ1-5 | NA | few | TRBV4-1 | CASSLSPDRYQPQHF | TGCGCCAGCAGCCTAAGCCCGGACAGATATCAGCCCCAGCATTTT
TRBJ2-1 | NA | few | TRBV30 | CAWRAVATSNEQFF | TGTGCCTGGAGAGCGGTGGCGACCTCCAATGAGCAGTTCTTC
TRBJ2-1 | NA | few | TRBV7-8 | CASSLTGTVYNEQFF | TGTGCCAGCAGCTTAACAGGGACGGTGTACAATGAGCAGTTCTTC
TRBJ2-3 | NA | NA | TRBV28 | CASSPQYSIASTDTQYF | TGTGCCAGCAGTCCCCAATACAGTATAGCTAGCACAGATACGCAGTATTTT
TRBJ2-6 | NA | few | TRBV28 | CASSLGDSSGANVLTF | TGTGCCAGCAGTTTAGGAGACAGCTCTGGGGCCAACGTCCTGACTTTC
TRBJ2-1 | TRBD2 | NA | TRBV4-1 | CASSQEVAGGGPFF | TGCGCCAGCAGCCAAGAAGTAGCGGGGGGAGGTCCGTTCTTC
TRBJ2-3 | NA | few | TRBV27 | CASSLWASVVDTQYF | TGTGCCAGCAGTTTGTGGGCTAGCGTGGTAGATACGCAGTATTTT
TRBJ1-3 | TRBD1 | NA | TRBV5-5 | CASSWDRAVNTIYF | TGTGCCAGCAGCTGGGACAGGGCGGTTAACACCATATATTTT
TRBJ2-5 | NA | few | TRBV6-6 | CASSPTQEGETQYF | TGTGCCAGCAGTCCGACTCAGGAGGGGGAGACCCAGTACTTC
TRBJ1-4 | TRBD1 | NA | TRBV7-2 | CASSLGQGNEKLFF | TGTGCCAGCAGCTTGGGACAGGGTAACGAAAAACTGTTTTTT
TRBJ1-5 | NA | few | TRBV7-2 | CASSLGSRQGQPQHF | TGTGCCAGCAGCTTAGGATCCAGGCAGGGCCAGCCCCAGCATTTT
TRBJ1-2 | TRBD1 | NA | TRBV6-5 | CASTLYRGDFYGYTF | TGTGCCAGCACCTTATACAGGGGAGACTTCTATGGCTACACCTTC
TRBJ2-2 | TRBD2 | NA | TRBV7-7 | CASSQLAGASTGELFF | TGTGCCAGCAGTCAATTAGCGGGGGCTTCCACCGGGGAGCTGTTTTTT
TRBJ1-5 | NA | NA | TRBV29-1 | CSADGGAGQPQHF | TGCAGCGCAGACGGGGGCGCAGGGCAGCCCCAGCATTTT
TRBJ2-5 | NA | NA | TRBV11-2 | CASSARTRGETQYF | TGTGCCAGCAGCGCCAGGACCCGCGGAGAGACCCAGTACTTC
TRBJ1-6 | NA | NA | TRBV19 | CASSTQARMGGYNSPLHF | TGTGCCAGTAGTACCCAAGCGAGGATGGGAGGCTATAATTCACCCCTCCACTTT
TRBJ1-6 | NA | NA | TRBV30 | CAWSEQALVPLHF | TGTGCCTGGAGTGAACAGGCCTTGGTACCCCTCCACTTT
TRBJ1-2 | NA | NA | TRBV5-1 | CASSLDWDGYTF | TGCGCCAGCAGCTTGGATTGGGATGGCTACACCTTC